These 26 T cell receptor beta chains were all obtained from the same sample, sequenced in a study of early T cells in non-severe SARS-CoV-2 infection. From the 5' RACE reads, TCRdb called clonotypes with MiXCR, one entry per CDR3 protein. The sample carries about 54,000 distinct CDR3 sequences, about 6.4% recorded once. Here the sequenced sample was whole blood, taken at baseline. These receptors all come from an adult who was a healthcare worker with PCR-confirmed SARS-CoV-2 infection or an uninfected control (not recorded which).

This clonotype was counted ten times or more. The rearrangement uses TRBV6-2 or TRBV6-3 and TRBJ1-2; D not resolved. Germline V gives CDR1 MNHEY, CDR2 SVGEGT. The CDR3 sequence is 16 residues long. Deletions cut 5 bases from V and 1 base from J, with 17 bases between. The CDR3 sequence is CASSPGPYGGNYGYTF. The CDR3 region has the DNA TGTGCCAGCAGTCCCGGGCCCTATGGAGGTAACTATGGCTACACCTTC.

In this sample, this clonotype turned up a few times. V gene TRBV11-2 combines with J gene TRBJ2-5, with D possibly matching TRBD2 (5 bases). V was shortened by 11 bases and J by 5 bases, with 21 bases between the two germline ends. The CDR3 sequence is 14 residues long. Germline V CDR1 and CDR2: SGHAT, FQNNGV. CDR3 in DNA: TGTGCCTCAACCCCAGAGGGTATGATCGAGACCCAGTACTTC. Translated: CASTPEGMIETQYF.

J is TRBJ2-7 and V is TRBV13; TRBD2 matches at 8 bases. The CDR3 totals 15 residues. Trimming at V came to 1 base and at J to 2 bases, leaving 4 bases not matched to a gene. Germline V CDR1 and CDR2: PRHDT, FYEKMQ (reference sequence). The CDR3 nucleotides read TGTGCCAGCAGCTTAGTAGGACTAGCTACCTACGAGCAGTACTTC. It translates to CASSLVGLATYEQYF.

This clonotype was seen ten or more times. V is TRBV7-9 and J is TRBJ1-5; possibly TRBD1 for D (5 bases). Germline loops: CDR1 SEHNR, CDR2 FQNEAQ (reference sequence). Trimming stripped 6 bases from V and 9 bases from J, with 21 bases between. The CDR3 extends over 15 amino acids. Here the CDR3 DNA reads TGTGCCAGCAGTTCTCGGACGGACAAAAGGCGGCCCCAGCATTTT. This translates into CASSSRTDKRRPQHF.

In this sample, this clonotype turned up a few times. V gene TRBV2 combines with J gene TRBJ1-5; D is unresolved. Deletions cut 4 bases from V and 3 bases from J, with 7 bases between. This CDR3 is built from 13 residues. Germline V gene lookup returns CDR1 SNHLY and CDR2 FYNNEI. CDR3 in amino acids: CASSVGLNQPQHF. The DNA for the CDR3 is TGTGCCAGCAGTGTAGGCCTCAATCAGCCCCAGCATTTT.

As concerns this clonotype: At one of its ends the junction is not consistent with the germline gene, which may arise from a read error. The CDR3 loop is CASIRRGTSGGAIDF. The DNA of the CDR3 is TGCGCCAGCATTCGAAGAGGGACTAGCGGGGGGGCTATAGATTTT. The chain uses TRBV4-3 and TRBJ2-3; 16 nucleotides match TRBD2. Per germline, CDR1 LGHNA and CDR2 YSLEER. The CDR3 is 15 residues long.

Ten or more counts support this clonotype. V is TRBV20-1 and J is TRBJ1-5; D is possibly TRBD1 (6 bases). V shed 7 bases and J shed 1 base, with 23 bases lying between them. The CDR3 has 17 residues. Per the germline V gene, CDR1 is DFQATT and CDR2 is SNEGSKA (reference sequence). The CDR3 loop is CSVTTFRDTPSNQPQHF. The CDR3 DNA is TGCAGTGTCACGACTTTTCGGGACACGCCAAGCAATCAGCCCCAGCATTTT.

There are many counts of this clonotype. V usage is TRBV5-6 and J usage is TRBJ1-1; weak D call: TRBD1 (6 bases). Between the trimmed V and J ends, which lost 1 base and 14 bases, there was a span of 18 bases. The CDR3 has 13 amino acids. Germline V CDR1 and CDR2: SGHDT, YYEEEE. CDR3 sequence reads: CASSLWPYRARFF. CDR3 nucleotide sequence: TGTGCCAGCAGCTTGTGGCCTTACAGGGCCAGATTCTTT.

This chain joins TRBV29-1 and TRBJ2-1, with 10 positions matching TRBD1. The CDR3 length is 11 residues. After removal of 0 bases from V and 16 bases from J, the junction contained 3 bases not matched to a gene. The germline V gene encodes CDR1 SQVTM and CDR2 ANQGSEA. CDR3 bases: TGCAGCGTTGAAGACGGGACAGGGGAATTCTTC. It encodes CSVEDGTGEFF.

The gene calls are TRBV29-1 and TRBJ2-1; the D is unclear. V was trimmed by 1 base and J by 0 bases, leaving 10 bases between them. Germline V gene data show CDR1 as SQVTM and CDR2 as ANQGSEA. This CDR3 comprises 15 residues. The CDR3 spells CSVEGVRGSYNEQFF. The CDR3 DNA reads TGCAGCGTTGAAGGGGTTCGAGGCTCCTACAATGAGCAGTTCTTC.

Only a few counts were recorded for this clonotype. The chain has TRBV6-2 or TRBV6-3 and TRBJ2-2; no definite D call. V lost 7 bases, J lost 5 bases, and 17 bases lay in between. In germline, CDR1 is MNHEY, CDR2 SVGEGT. This CDR3 contains 15 residues. The CDR3 protein is CASTLSRHGTGELFF. The CDR3 coding sequence is TGTGCCAGCACTCTGTCGCGCCACGGGACCGGGGAGCTGTTTTTT.

This clonotype was picked up many times. J is TRBJ1-1 and V is TRBV20-1; no clear D. V was clipped by 4 bases and J by 1 base, with 13 bases between them. The CDR3 is made up of 14 amino acids. The V gene's germline CDR1 is DFQATT and CDR2 SNEGSKA (reference sequence). The CDR3 region is CSATYGEGNTEAFF. The CDR3 DNA sequence: TGCAGTGCTACTTACGGAGAGGGGAACACTGAAGCTTTCTTT.

This clonotype was observed a few times. The chain has TRBV12-3 or TRBV12-4 and TRBJ1-2; D not certain. CDR3 length: 12 residues. Trimming pared 8 bases from V and 8 bases from J, leaving 15 bases between. CDR3 region: CASPQTAKGYTF. The CDR3, as DNA: TGTGCCAGCCCCCAAACGGCGAAGGGCTACACCTTC.

Only a few counts were recorded for this clonotype. The rearrangement uses TRBV4-3 and TRBJ2-7, with 11 bases identical to TRBD2. The CDR3 is 15 amino acids. Germline CDR1 reads LGHNA; CDR2 reads YSLEER. Trimming at V came to 0 bases and at J to 4 bases, leaving 2 bases not matched to a gene. The CDR3 region has the DNA TGCGCCAGCAGCCAAGAGGCTAGCGGGAGGTACGAGCAGTACTTC. Translating it yields CASSQEASGRYEQYF.

Many counts were recorded for this clonotype. The rearrangement joins TRBV5-4 to TRBJ1-4, with a possible D match to TRBD1 (5 bases). V dropped 1 base and J dropped 7 bases, with 17 bases sitting between them. CDR3 size: 16 residues. CDR1 SGHNT and CDR2 YYREEE come from the germline V gene (reference sequence). The CDR3 loop reads CASSLRSARAGEKLFF. The CDR3 DNA reads TGTGCCAGCAGCTTGAGATCCGCCAGGGCTGGTGAAAAACTGTTTTTT.

This clonotype was counted only a few times. The V call is TRBV7-2, the J call TRBJ1-1, with TRBD1 matching 9 bases. Germline CDR1 SGHTA, CDR2 FQGNSA. CDR3 length equals 16 residues. Germline trimming cut 4 bases from V and 4 bases from J; bases unmatched to any gene: 10. The CDR3 region is CASSSGQGWGLTEAFF. CDR3 DNA sequence: TGTGCCAGCAGCTCGGGACAGGGATGGGGTCTCACTGAAGCTTTCTTT.

CDR3 DNA: TGCAGCGTTGTCCGGACTAGCAGGGATACGCAGTATTTT. Encoded protein: CSVVRTSRDTQYF. J is TRBJ2-3 and V is TRBV29-1, with 8 bases lining up with TRBD2. V shed 4 bases and J 6 bases; nucleotides not matched to a gene: 6. The germline V gene encodes CDR1 SQVTM and CDR2 ANQGSEA. The CDR3 has 13 residues.

This clonotype was observed many times. V gene TRBV29-1 combines with J gene TRBJ1-2; D is possibly TRBD1 (5 bases). The CDR3 length is 14 residues. CDR1 SQVTM and CDR2 ANQGSEA come from the germline V gene. Trimming shortened V by 4 bases and J by 8 bases, and 20 bases separated the two germline ends. The CDR3 spells CSVGSPLDRSGYTF. CDR3 in DNA: TGCAGCGTTGGATCGCCCCTTGACAGATCCGGCTACACCTTC.

This clonotype was counted many times. The chain carries TRBV20-1 and TRBJ2-1, with D hard to call. There are 12 residues in the CDR3. Looked up from germline, CDR1 is DFQATT and CDR2 is SNEGSKA (reference sequence). V was trimmed by 8 bases and J by 9 bases, leaving 17 bases between them. CDR3 in DNA: TGCAGTACGCCTGGACCTCGTACTGAGCAGTTCTTC. This translates into CSTPGPRTEQFF.

This clonotype was detected ten times or more. The V and J genes are TRBV28 and TRBJ1-1; D perhaps matches TRBD1 (6 bases). Germline V gene sequence: CDR1 MDHEN, CDR2 SYDVKM. V was shortened by 6 bases and J by 8 bases, with 13 bases between the two germline ends. The CDR3 extends over 12 amino acids. This CDR3 reads CASSKNRVEAFF. The CDR3 nucleotides are TGTGCCAGCAGCAAGAACAGGGTGGAAGCTTTCTTT.

This clonotype was detected a few times. The chain carries TRBV11-2 and TRBJ1-4; 7 nucleotides align to TRBD1. The CDR3 is made up of 14 amino acids. With V trimmed by 5 bases and J by 5 bases, 5 bases remained unmatched. Germline-derived CDR1 and CDR2 are SGHAT and FQNNGV. In DNA form, the CDR3 reads TGTGCCAGCAGCCGGACAGGCCACAATGAAAAACTGTTTTTT. Its translation: CASSRTGHNEKLFF.

The chain recombines TRBV28 with TRBJ2-1, with D possibly TRBD2 on 5 matching bases. V lost 3 bases, J lost 8 bases, and 14 bases lay in between. Germline lookup yields CDR1 MDHEN and CDR2 SYDVKM. The CDR3 loop spans 14 amino acids. This CDR3 is CASSLIGVGDEQFF. The CDR3 DNA sequence: TGTGCCAGCAGTTTGATCGGGGTAGGAGATGAGCAGTTCTTC.

This clonotype was recorded many times. The chain uses TRBV12-3 or TRBV12-4 and TRBJ2-5, with D tentatively TRBD1 (6 bases). The CDR3 extends over 13 amino acids. V dropped 4 bases and J dropped 5 bases, with 11 bases sitting between them. The CDR3 spells CASSWSGDETQYF. The CDR3 DNA sequence: TGTGCCAGCAGTTGGTCAGGGGATGAGACCCAGTACTTC.

This clonotype was observed a handful of times. The gene calls are TRBV6-5 and TRBJ1-2; D might be TRBD1 (6 bases). This CDR3 spans 13 amino acids. V was cut by 8 bases and J by 2 bases, with 12 bases left in between. The germline V gene has CDR1 MNHEY and CDR2 SVGAGI. The DNA for the CDR3 is TGTGCCAGCGGGAGACAGGCCAACTATGGCTACACCTTC. It yields the protein CASGRQANYGYTF.

This clonotype came up a few times. The chain joins TRBV27 to TRBJ2-2; perhaps TRBD1 as D (5 bases). Trimming cost V 9 bases and J 4 bases, with 15 bases left between them. This CDR3 comprises 14 residues. Germline CDR1 MNHEY, CDR2 SMNVEV (reference sequence). DNA for the CDR3: TGTGCCAGTGGGTCTCCCAGGGTCACCGGGGAGCTGTTTTTT. It codes for CASGSPRVTGELFF.

There are many counts of this clonotype. The rearrangement uses TRBV19 and TRBJ2-5; D uncertain. The ends were cut back, 2 bases at V and 0 bases at J, with 10 bases in the middle. From germline, CDR1 is LNHDA and CDR2 SQIVND (reference sequence). The CDR3 length is 15 residues. CDR3 sequence: CASSISTANQETQYF. The CDR3 DNA sequence: TGTGCCAGTAGTATATCGACGGCCAACCAAGAGACCCAGTACTTC.